The sequence of this T cell receptor beta chain was determined in a study of blood T cell repertoires in COVID-19 (dated by TCRdb to the early 2020s). Looking at the study overall: Samples from collaborators originated in the United States, Italy and Spain and spanned both the acute and convalescent phases of COVID-19. The material from the prospective study consisted of cDNA or gDNA derived from T cells, B-cell-depleted T cells, or PBMCs. Deeply sampled blood TCRbeta repertoires from subjects exposed to, actively infected with, or recovered from COVID-19 were included in the dataset. The repertoires were released in a freely available public database meant as a resource for research on the immune response to SARS-CoV-2. Samples were obtained from the ongoing ImmuneRACE study (first 160 participants) and from approximately 1,200 subjects provided by 6 global collaborators. Nearly every sample came with metadata listing a de-identified subject ID, COVID-19 status, age in years and sex. Where available, HLA class I and class II types were taken from metadata supplied by the sample provider and were not determined by assay-based typing. The paper's findings and limits, for the study overall: How much clinical and demographic metadata was included differed by source and by participant, and the metadata was provided uncurated.

TCRbeta CDR3 regions were amplified from genomic DNA using the immunoSEQ Assay, a bias-controlled multiplex PCR. Concerning the study's data processing: The number of nucleated cells in each sample was estimated from the amplification of reference gene primers within the assay. Sequence reads were collapsed and filtered to measure the absolute abundance of every unique TCRbeta CDR3 rearrangement. Productive Simpson clonality was computed per sample as the square root of Simpson's diversity index over productive rearrangements. The immuneACCESS repertoire file appears here via TCRdb, limited to in-frame rearrangements. These files lack a portion of the clones; in checked studies, under half of the deficit traces to unresolved V genes, and the cause of the others is not known. D and trimming were read from the DNA, whereas the V and J calls and clone size are those reported in that table. For this sample there are over 200,000 clones; about 80% appear just once. Approximately 2% of the sample is held by the ten biggest clonotypes.

With regard to this clone: This receptor's antigen is unknown. Base qualities are missing; no much larger clone stands one base away.

Enrolling through a virtual design, the prospective study's participants ranged in age from roughly 18 to 90 years and lived across roughly 23 United States geographic areas. In the prospective study, participants were assigned to cohorts based on the clinical history participants reported in a screening survey and a study questionnaire. Recovered participants in ImmuneRACE Cohort 3 were defined by two consecutive negative NP/OP PCR tests, clearance by a healthcare professional, or resolution of symptoms. Each participant in the prospective study had whole blood, serum and a nasopharyngeal or oropharyngeal swab collected by mobile phlebotomists. Prospective study participants could optionally give additional blood draws and questionnaires over an approximately two-month period. Prospective study blood samples were shipped either frozen or at room temperature before DNA extraction. This receptor was obtained from a man in his fifties or sixties who had recovered from COVID-19. Input material: PBMCs or T cells enriched from blood (not recorded which).

The CDR3 reads CASSPYVGMNTEAFF. The nucleotide sequence reads as follows: TGTGCCAGCAGCCCCTATGTGGGCATGAACACTGAAGCTTTCTTT. The V and J genes are TRBV3-1 (or the pseudogene TRBV3-2) and TRBJ1-1; a confident D gene designation cannot be given. Relative to germline, V is 4 bases shorter and J is 0 bases shorter, with 12 bases between their ends. Including the terminal cysteine and phenylalanine, the CDR3 comprises 15 residues. Only the CDR3 region is kept as DNA, spanning 45 bases read in frame from base 1. Reading the germline V gene (reference sequence) gives CDR1 LGHDT and CDR2 YNNKEL.